These 29 T cell receptor beta chains were all obtained from the same sample, sequenced in a study of identical twins. TCRdb reprocessed the 5' RACE reads via MiXCR and lists one record per CDR3 protein. Of 420,000 or so distinct CDR3 sequences in the sample, approximately 18% are singletons; the top ten hold 9.5% to 15%. The sample comprised naive T cells sorted from blood. The receptors here all came from a man aged 50 to 59 in good health.

The V and J genes are TRBV27 and TRBJ2-1; 8 bases line up with TRBD1. Germline V gives CDR1 MNHEY, CDR2 SMNVEV (reference sequence). Unmatched junction bases numbered 9, after V lost 4 bases and J lost 7 bases. CDR3 length: 15 residues. In DNA, the CDR3 is TGTGCCAGCAGTTCCGCAGGGGGCTTAAGGAATGAGCAGTTCTTC. This encodes CASSSAGGLRNEQFF.

This clonotype was counted ten times or more. The chain couples TRBV20-1 to TRBJ2-5, with a possible D match to TRBD1 (5 bases). This CDR3 is 13 amino acids long. V gave up 5 bases and J gave up 6 bases, with 16 bases separating them. Germline V gene data show CDR1 as DFQATT and CDR2 as SNEGSKA (reference sequence). The CDR3 is CSAPIGARQTQYF. DNA for the CDR3: TGCAGTGCTCCGATTGGGGCCCGGCAGACCCAGTACTTC.

This clonotype showed up many times. The chain recombines TRBV28 with TRBJ2-7; a possible D gene is TRBD2 (5 bases). CDR3 length: 12 residues. Per germline, CDR1 MDHEN and CDR2 SYDVKM. V lost 5 bases to trimming and J lost 6 bases, with 11 bases between them. CDR3 DNA sequence: TGTGCCAGCAGTAACTTGGGGAGCGAGCAGTACTTC. Protein sequence: CASSNLGSEQYF.

This clonotype was recorded a few times. The rearrangement joins TRBV4-3 to TRBJ2-2; 7 bases are a match to TRBD1. V dropped 1 base and J dropped 5; count of bases not matched to a gene: 1. The CDR3 sequence is 14 residues long. Germline V gene data show CDR1 as LGHNA and CDR2 as YSLEER. CDR3 coding DNA: TGCGCCAGCAGCCAAGCGACAGGGACCGGGGAGCTGTTTTTT. This codes for CASSQATGTGELFF.

This clonotype was picked up a small number of times. The chain uses TRBV28 and TRBJ1-6; the D is unclear. The ends were cut back, 7 bases at V and 0 bases at J, with 13 bases in the middle. CDR3 length: 16 residues. Looked up from germline, CDR1 is MDHEN and CDR2 is SYDVKM. CDR3 coding DNA: TGTGCCAGCACTTCCCTGGGGTTCTCCTATAATTCACCCCTCCACTTT. Protein: CASTSLGFSYNSPLHF.

The sample holds many counts of this clonotype. This chain uses TRBV28 with TRBJ1-2; the D gene is possibly TRBD1 (5 bases). From germline, CDR1 is MDHEN and CDR2 SYDVKM. The CDR3 loop spans 14 amino acids. With 7 bases removed from V and 0 bases from J, the gap between germline ends came to 12 bases. Written as DNA, the CDR3 is TGTGCCAGCACCCTCGGGGGATCTAACTATGGCTACACCTTC. Its protein is CASTLGGSNYGYTF.

The table lists this clonotype with a few counts. The V gene is TRBV27, the J gene TRBJ1-2; D remains unclear. The germline V gene has CDR1 MNHEY and CDR2 SMNVEV (reference sequence). V lost 6 bases and J lost 7, with 21 bases in between. This CDR3 has 15 residues. The DNA of the CDR3 is TGTGCCAGCAGACCTCACCGGGTCCCCGATTTTGGCTACACCTTC. Translated: CASRPHRVPDFGYTF.

This clonotype was seen more than once but under ten times. The chain carries TRBV12-3 or TRBV12-4 and TRBJ2-3; D not certain. The CDR3 consists of 16 residues. Trimming left V 5 bases short and J 1 base short, with 16 bases between. For the CDR3, the DNA is TGTGCCAGCAGTCCCCAAGGGTTTTCCCGCACAGATACGCAGTATTTT. Translating it yields CASSPQGFSRTDTQYF.

V and J are TRBV28 and TRBJ2-3, with D perhaps matching TRBD1 (5 bases). CDR1 and CDR2 (germline): MDHEN, SYDVKM. The CDR3 is 18 amino acids. The V gene lost 6 bases and the J gene lost 2 bases, with 24 bases spanning the gap. CDR3 loop: CASRIDSLPRQSTDTQYF. The CDR3 bases are TGTGCCAGCAGGATTGATAGCCTCCCTAGACAGTCCACAGATACGCAGTATTTT.

This clonotype was counted ten times or more. The rearrangement links TRBV10-3 to TRBJ2-5; 7 bases match TRBD1. Germline lookup yields CDR1 ENHRY and CDR2 SYGVKD. V shed 10 bases, J shed 2 bases, and the junction held 7 bases outside the gene matches. The CDR3 runs to 13 residues. Here the CDR3 DNA reads TGTGCCAGCGCTGACAGGGATCAAGAGACCCAGTACTTC. Its protein is CASADRDQETQYF.

This chain connects TRBV24-1 to TRBJ2-7, with 9 bases aligning to TRBD1. Germline lookup yields CDR1 KGHDR and CDR2 SFDVKD. The CDR3 extends over 16 amino acids. V lost 3 bases and J lost 2; bases outside the gene matches: 7. The CDR3 loop is CATSDTGGDNTYEQYF. The CDR3 DNA reads TGTGCCACCAGTGATACAGGGGGCGATAATACCTACGAGCAGTACTTC.

This clonotype was observed a handful of times. The rearrangement joins TRBV7-2 to TRBJ2-5, with unresolved D. Germline lookup yields CDR1 SGHTA and CDR2 FQGNSA. The CDR3 spans 15 residues. V gave up 1 base and J gave up 7 bases, with 16 bases separating them. CDR3 loop: CASSLVFDSWGTQYF. The CDR3, as DNA: TGTGCCAGCAGCTTAGTATTCGACTCGTGGGGGACCCAGTACTTC.

On this clonotype itself: At one boundary the junction diverges from the germline segment, which might be a read error. The chain links TRBV20-1 to TRBJ2-1, with 13 bases matching TRBD2. The germline V gene encodes CDR1 DFQATT and CDR2 SNEGSKA (reference sequence). The CDR3 contains 15 residues. The CDR3 loop reads CSPASGTSGNNEQFF. The CDR3 region has the DNA TGCAGTCCAGCCTCCGGGACTAGCGGGAACAATGAACAGTTCTTC.

The rearrangement joins TRBV14 to TRBJ2-1; D unclear. The germline CDR1 and CDR2 sequences are SGHDN and FVKESK. The CDR3 has 15 residues. Between the trimmed V and J ends, which lost 1 base and 4 bases, there was a span of 11 bases. The CDR3 here is CASSQAGEEYNEQFF. The CDR3 coding sequence is TGTGCCAGCAGCCAAGCAGGAGAGGAATACAATGAGCAGTTCTTC.

This clonotype was found a few times. The V gene is TRBV24-1, the J gene TRBJ2-2; 8 bases are shared with TRBD1. This CDR3 is 13 amino acids long. J gave up 11 bases and V 4 bases, and 5 bases lay outside the gene matches. Germline lookup yields CDR1 KGHDR and CDR2 SFDVKD. The CDR3 region has the DNA TGTGCCACCAGTGACCCGGGACAGGTCGAGCTGTTTTTT. Amino acid sequence: CATSDPGQVELFF.

This clonotype came up a few times. This rearrangement joins TRBV7-2 to TRBJ2-7, with D unresolved. Trimming took off 5 bases at V and 0 bases at J, with 8 bases between the two ends. The CDR3 has 13 residues. Looked up from germline, CDR1 is SGHTA and CDR2 is FQGNSA. The CDR3 loop reads CASSAPSSYEQYF. CDR3 in DNA: TGTGCCAGCAGCGCCCCGAGCTCCTACGAGCAGTACTTC.

The gene calls are TRBV15 and TRBJ1-5; possible D gene TRBD1, 6 bases. This CDR3 is built from 14 residues. Germline CDR1 LNHNV, CDR2 YYDKDF (reference sequence). Trimming took 3 bases from V and 6 from J, leaving 12 bases between them. CDR3 sequence reads: CATSRKGVSQPQHF. DNA for the CDR3: TGTGCCACCAGCAGGAAGGGGGTCAGTCAGCCCCAGCATTTT.

The chain couples TRBV6-6 to TRBJ2-1; no firm D call. This CDR3 is built from 11 residues. Germline loops: CDR1 MNHNY, CDR2 SVGAGI (reference sequence). Trimming shortened V by 10 bases and J by 8 bases, and 12 bases separated the two germline ends. CDR3: CATGDTYEQFF. CDR3 sequence (DNA): TGTGCCACTGGGGATACATATGAGCAGTTCTTC.

This sequence joins TRBV7-9 and TRBJ2-5; 8 bases match TRBD1. CDR3 size: 14 residues. V lost 6 bases, J lost 9 bases, and 12 bases stayed unmatched. Per the germline V gene, CDR1 is SEHNR and CDR2 is FQNEAQ (reference sequence). The CDR3 protein is CASSSGQGLEAQYF. CDR3 in DNA: TGTGCCAGCAGTAGCGGACAGGGCCTGGAGGCCCAGTACTTC.

The chain combines TRBV7-2 with TRBJ1-1, with D perhaps TRBD1 (6 bases). V lost 1 base and J lost 4, with 16 bases in between. CDR1 is SGHTA, CDR2 FQGNSA, per germline. This CDR3 comprises 16 residues. CDR3 sequence reads: CASSLGGWGGATEAFF. As DNA, the CDR3 is TGTGCCAGCAGCTTAGGAGGTTGGGGGGGGGCCACTGAAGCTTTCTTT.

This clonotype was counted many times. The genes are TRBV20-1 and TRBJ1-1; no reliable D call. Trimming pared 0 bases from V and 1 base from J, leaving 12 bases between. The CDR3 has 15 amino acids. The V gene's germline CDR1 is DFQATT and CDR2 SNEGSKA (reference sequence). The CDR3 bases are TGCAGTGCTAGAGAAACCGGACTGACGAACACTGAAGCTTTCTTT. This translates into CSARETGLTNTEAFF.

This chain uses TRBV12-5 with TRBJ2-4; 9 bases match TRBD2. Germline assignment: CDR1 LGHNT and CDR2 FRNRAP. The V segment lost 0 bases and the J segment 6 bases; nucleotides outside the gene matches: 15. This CDR3 comprises 19 residues. CDR3: CASGLVGCESGRRRNIQYF. Here the CDR3 DNA reads TGTGCTAGTGGTTTGGTAGGGTGCGAAAGCGGGAGGCGGCGAAACATTCAGTACTTC. Variable domain in full (rest from reference TRBV12-5 and TRBJ2-4): DARVTQTPRHKVTEMGQEVTMRCQPILGHNTVFWYRQTMMQGLELLAYFRNRAPLDDSGMPKDRFSAEMPDATLATLKIQPSEPRDSAVYFCASGLVGCESGRRRNIQYFGAGTRLSVL.

This clonotype was observed a handful of times. V usage is TRBV9 and J usage is TRBJ2-4; the D is unclear. The germline CDR1 and CDR2 sequences are SGDLS and YYNGEE. Trimming took 3 bases from V and 5 from J, leaving 6 bases between them. The CDR3 is 12 residues long. The CDR3 DNA follows: TGTGCCAGCAGCGAAACAGAAAACATTCAGTACTTC. It is translated as CASSETENIQYF.

This rearrangement joins TRBV20-1 to TRBJ1-4; TRBD1 is a possible D gene (5 bases). CDR3 size: 15 residues. Germline lookup yields CDR1 DFQATT and CDR2 SNEGSKA (reference sequence). V lost 2 bases, J lost 0 bases, and 10 bases lay in between. The CDR3 loop reads CSARTGVATNEKLFF. DNA for the CDR3: TGCAGTGCTAGAACAGGAGTTGCAACTAATGAAAAACTGTTTTTT.

There are a few counts of this clonotype. The chain carries TRBV7-3 and TRBJ2-2, with D unclear. V was shortened by 2 bases and J by 0 bases, with 7 bases between the two germline ends. CDR1 and CDR2 from the germline V gene are SGHTA and FQGTGA. The CDR3 is 15 residues long. Written as DNA, the CDR3 is TGTGCCAGCAGCTTACAATCCGCGAACACCGGGGAGCTGTTTTTT. The encoded protein is CASSLQSANTGELFF. Filled out from reference TRBV7-3 and TRBJ2-2, the complete variable domain reads GAGVSQTPSNKVTEKGKYVELRCDPISGHTALYWYRQSLGQGPEFLIYFQGTGAADDSGLPNDRFFAVRPEGSVSTLKIQRTERGDSAVYLCASSLQSANTGELFFGEGSRLTVL.

The CDR3 here is CASSLEGTGKYEQYF. CDR3 in DNA: TGCGCCAGCAGCTTGGAAGGGACAGGGAAGTACGAGCAGTACTTC. The chain uses TRBV5-1 and TRBJ2-7; 9 bases are shared with TRBD1. The germline V gene encodes CDR1 SGHRS and CDR2 YFSETQ. Trimming at V came to 0 bases and at J to 4 bases, leaving 5 bases not matched to a gene. This CDR3 region has 15 residues.

The chain employs TRBV21-1 and TRBJ1-6. TRBV21-1 has pseudogene status. This CDR3 contains 12 residues. This chain's CDR3 is CASSKGQSPLHF. CDR3 bases: TGTGCCAGCAGCAAAGGACAATCACCCCTCCACTTT.

The V call is TRBV4-2, the J call TRBJ1-1; D call uncertain. There are 17 residues in the CDR3. Germline CDR1 LGHNA, CDR2 YNFKEQ. The V end lost 4 bases, the J end lost 0 bases, and 18 bases lay between the germline ends. CDR3 sequence: CASSPSLARTVNTEAFF. CDR3 DNA sequence: TGTGCCAGCAGCCCATCGTTAGCCCGAACAGTGAACACTGAAGCTTTCTTT.

J is TRBJ1-2 and V is TRBV20-1; 7 bases align to TRBD1. Trimming at V came to 5 bases and at J to 7 bases, leaving 10 bases not matched to a gene. This CDR3 region has 13 residues. CDR1 DFQATT and CDR2 SNEGSKA come from the germline V gene (reference sequence). DNA of the CDR3: TGCAGTGCTCCCCTTACAGGGGAGGCTGGCTACACCTTC. It yields the protein CSAPLTGEAGYTF.